These 2 T cell receptor beta chains share one sample of origin, sequenced in a study of CD8+ T cells in alopecia areata. Sequencing relied on a cDNA template that was reverse transcribed from extracted RNA. The assay was immunoSEQ multiplex PCR, and TCRdb's table has in-frame clones only and misses some. The table includes about 180,000 clones, around 50% detected once. Sequencing used CD4+ T cells sorted from blood, obtained at week 0. The source is a human donor with alopecia areata.

The gene calls are TRBV2 and TRBJ2-7, with 7 bases lining up with TRBD1. Germline trimming cut 6 bases from V and 7 bases from J; bases unmatched to any gene: 6. Germline V gene data show CDR1 as SNHLY and CDR2 as FYNNEI. The CDR3 length is 12 residues. The CDR3 here is CASSLTGIEQYF. CDR3 sequence (DNA): TGTGCCAGCAGCCTGACAGGGATTGAGCAGTACTTC.

The chain carries TRBV7-2 and TRBJ2-1; D tentatively fits TRBD1 or TRBD2 (5 bases each). The CDR3 is 13 amino acids. V lost 2 bases, J lost 9 bases, and 11 bases lay in between. Germline CDR1 SGHTA, CDR2 FQGNSA. Here the CDR3 reads CASSLIIGTEQFF. DNA of the CDR3: TGTGCCAGCAGCTTAATCATCGGGACTGAGCAGTTCTTC.